The 18 T cell receptor beta chains in this list originate from one sample, sequenced in a study of blood T cell repertoires in COVID-19. Sequencing was performed with immunoSEQ multiplex PCR; in TCRdb, only in-frame clones are kept and a portion is missing. Of some 130,000 clones listed, approximately 78% are singletons. The sequenced material came from peripheral blood. The receptors were gathered from a man in his sixties who had recovered from COVID-19.

The chain carries TRBV19 and TRBJ2-5, with 7 bases matching TRBD1. CDR1 LNHDA and CDR2 SQIVND come from the germline V gene (reference sequence). After removal of 5 bases from V and 4 bases from J, the junction contained 4 bases not matched to a gene. The CDR3 is made up of 13 amino acids. The CDR3 DNA sequence: TGTGCCAGTAGTCTCCCAGGGGGAGAGACCCAGTACTTC. This codes for CASSLPGGETQYF.

This clone is a singleton in its sample. This chain connects TRBV7-2 to TRBJ2-2, with D tentatively TRBD1 (6 bases). With 0 bases removed from V and 3 bases from J, the gap between germline ends came to 11 bases. In germline, CDR1 is SGHTA, CDR2 FQGNSA. The length of the CDR3 is 16 residues. The CDR3 here is CASSLASDRYTGELFF. The CDR3 coding sequence is TGTGCCAGCAGCTTAGCGTCCGACAGGTACACCGGGGAGCTGTTTTTT.

This clone has just a few counts. The chain joins TRBV28 to TRBJ1-2, with TRBD1 as a possible D gene (6 bases). Germline assignment: CDR1 MDHEN and CDR2 SYDVKM. The CDR3 covers 12 residues. Trimming took 4 bases from V and 7 from J, leaving 10 bases between them. In DNA, the CDR3 is TGTGCCAGCAGTTCTCAGGGGTTTGGCTACACCTTC. Protein: CASSSQGFGYTF.

The chain is built from TRBV4-2 and TRBJ2-4; tentatively, D is TRBD1 (5 bases). V lost 1 base and J 5 bases, leaving 15 bases between the germline ends. CDR1 and CDR2 (germline): LGHNA, YNFKEQ. This CDR3 region has 16 residues. CDR3 amino acids: CASSQAHLVGQNIQYF. The CDR3 region has the DNA TGTGCCAGCAGCCAAGCGCATCTTGTGGGGCAAAACATTCAGTACTTC.

Concerning this clone itself: Other DNA sequences in the sample encode the same CDR3. The chain joins TRBV3-1 (or the pseudogene TRBV3-2) to TRBJ1-1; possibly TRBD1 for D (6 bases). Germline CDR1 is LGHDT and CDR2 is YNNKEL (reference sequence). Trimming stripped 3 bases from V and 4 bases from J, with 6 bases between. The CDR3 totals 12 residues. DNA of the CDR3: TGTGCCAGCAGCCAGGGGGCCACTGAAGCTTTCTTT. Translation gives CASSQGATEAFF.

The chain employs TRBV7-2 and TRBJ2-2; 9 nucleotides agree with TRBD2. The length of the CDR3 is 18 residues. The trim removed 6 bases at V and 8 bases at J, leaving 19 bases unmatched. CDR1 and CDR2 (germline): SGHTA, FQGNSA. CDR3 DNA sequence: TGTGCCAGCAGACCTAAGCTAGCGGGGATTAACACCGGAGGGGAGCTGTTTTTT. Translated, it gives CASRPKLAGINTGGELFF.

In this sample, this clone turned up once. The V call is TRBV27, the J call TRBJ1-6, with D unclear. The CDR3 covers 15 residues. Deletions cut 3 bases from V and 7 bases from J, with 13 bases between. Per germline, CDR1 MNHEY and CDR2 SMNVEV (reference sequence). The CDR3 DNA sequence: TGTGCCAGCAGTTTGGCCGGCAGGAGGAATTCACCCCTCCACTTT. Translated: CASSLAGRRNSPLHF.

The chain joins TRBV4-1 to TRBJ1-1, with TRBD1 matching 7 bases. With V trimmed by 3 bases and J by 5 bases, 15 bases remained unmatched. The germline CDR1 and CDR2 sequences are MGHRA and YSYEKL. The CDR3 runs 17 residues. In DNA form, the CDR3 reads TGCGCCAGCAGCCAGGCCCTGAATTACAGGGGTGGTACTGAAGCTTTCTTT. Amino acids: CASSQALNYRGGTEAFF.

This chain joins TRBV6-4 and TRBJ1-2; a possible D gene is TRBD1 (6 bases). V lost 6 bases and J lost 4, with 12 bases in between. CDR1 is MRHNA, CDR2 SNTAGT, per germline. The CDR3 contains 13 residues. CDR3 DNA: TGTGCCAGCAGACAGGGTGGATCCTATGGCTACACCTTC. Protein product: CASRQGGSYGYTF.

This chain joins TRBV19 and TRBJ2-5, with 10 nucleotides matching TRBD1. Trimming removed 5 bases from V and 0 bases from J; junction bases left unmatched: 3. The germline CDR1 and CDR2 sequences are LNHDA and SQIVND (reference sequence). This CDR3 is built from 15 residues. The CDR3 coding sequence is TGTGCCAGTAGTGGGGGACAGGGGTACCAAGAGACCCAGTACTTC. Translation: CASSGGQGYQETQYF. Using reference TRBV19 and TRBJ2-5 for the parts outside the CDR3, the full variable domain is DGGITQSPKYLFRKEGQNVTLSCEQNLNHDAMYWYRQDPGQGLRLIYYSQIVNDFQKGDIAEGYSVSREKKESFPLTVTSAQKNPTAFYLCASSGGQGYQETQYFGPGTRLLVL.

J is TRBJ2-7 and V is TRBV13, with D maybe TRBD1 (6 bases). There are 14 residues in the CDR3. V was pared by 5 bases and J by 6 bases, with 17 bases between. CDR1 and CDR2 from the germline V gene are PRHDT and FYEKMQ (reference sequence). CDR3: CASSRSGERREQYF. CDR3 DNA sequence: TGTGCCAGCAGCCGCTCAGGGGAACGGCGCGAGCAGTACTTC.

This clone occurred a few times. At one of its ends the junction is not consistent with the germline gene, which may arise from a read error. The gene calls are TRBV7-7 and TRBJ2-5; 13 bases are a match to TRBD2. This CDR3 region has 16 residues. Germline V gene lookup returns CDR1 SSHAT and CDR2 FNYEAQ (reference sequence). CDR3 in amino acids: CASSPTSGGYQETQYF. DNA for the CDR3: TGTGCTAGCAGCCCGACTAGCGGGGGGTACCAAGAGACCCAGTACTTC.

J is TRBJ2-2 and V is TRBV2; D gene unclear. V was shortened by 7 bases and J by 5 bases, with 11 bases between the two germline ends. The CDR3 extends over 13 amino acids. Germline loops: CDR1 SNHLY, CDR2 FYNNEI. Written as DNA, the CDR3 is TGTGCCAGCAACTCTGCTTTGACCGGGGAGCTGTTTTTT. Translating it yields CASNSALTGELFF.

The chain employs TRBV18 and TRBJ1-1; 7 nucleotides line up with TRBD1. The V gene end was trimmed by 3 bases and the J gene end by 3 bases; junction bases not matched to a gene: 4. Germline CDR1 reads KGHSH; CDR2 reads LQKENI. This CDR3 spans 14 amino acids. DNA of the CDR3: TGTGCCAGCTCACCGACAGGACAGGACACTGAAGCTTTCTTT. Its protein product is CASSPTGQDTEAFF.

This sequence joins TRBV25-1 and TRBJ2-7; TRBD2 aligns across 9 bases. CDR1 and CDR2 from the germline V gene are MGHDK and SYGVNS. The CDR3 loop spans 15 amino acids. J gave up 2 bases and V 2 bases, and 4 bases lay outside the gene matches. In nucleotides, the CDR3 is TGTGCCAGCAGTGAAATGGCGGGGGGGCCCTACGAGCAGTACTTC. As protein: CASSEMAGGPYEQYF.

This chain joins TRBV30 and TRBJ1-2, with TRBD1 identical over 10 bases. This CDR3 has 14 residues. J was trimmed by 8 bases and V by 0 bases; bases with no gene match: 6. The germline V gene encodes CDR1 GTSNPN and CDR2 SVGIG (reference sequence). CDR3 amino acids: CAWSVSGQGLGYTF. The DNA of the CDR3 is TGTGCCTGGAGTGTTTCGGGACAGGGGTTAGGCTACACCTTC.

The rearrangement joins TRBV4-3 to TRBJ1-5; D uncertain. The V end lost 5 bases, the J end lost 3 bases, and 8 bases lay between the germline ends. Germline CDR1 LGHNA, CDR2 YSLEER. The CDR3 loop spans 13 amino acids. CDR3 sequence reads: CASSLEANQPQHF. The CDR3 DNA sequence: TGCGCCAGCAGCTTGGAGGCCAATCAGCCCCAGCATTTT.

The rearrangement uses TRBV7-2 and TRBJ1-4; 7 bases match TRBD1. V was pared by 2 bases and J by 0 bases, with 9 bases of the junction left unmatched. Germline assignment: CDR1 SGHTA and CDR2 FQGNSA. The length of the CDR3 is 18 residues. CDR3 sequence: CASSLWQGTAATNEKLFF. The CDR3 DNA sequence: TGTGCCAGCAGCTTATGGCAGGGGACAGCTGCAACTAATGAAAAACTGTTTTTT.